This T cell receptor (beta chain) was sequenced in a study of CXCR3-negative and CXCR3-positive naive CD8 T cells. The overall study: Per library, roughly 1.6 +/- 0.3 million reads; some 140 million TRB reads overall.

UMI-labeled 5' RACE yielded the TRB cDNA libraries. From the 5' RACE reads, TCRdb lists one entry per CDR3 protein and no DNA. Its clone listing holds about 98,000 distinct CDR3 sequences. This CDR3 spans 11 amino acids. Germline-derived CDR1 and CDR2 are SQVTM and ANQGSEA. Those CD8+ T cells considered naive were CD45RO-CCR7+CD27+CD95-. Study-level results: Naive subsets did not differ in surface CD5, and TRB CDR3 properties served to infer TCR strength. Greater hydrophobicity was found in TRB CDR3s of CXCR3-positive naive cells than of CXCR3-negative naive cells. Each naive subset displayed comparably high diversity, whereas memory CD8+ cells displayed much lower diversity.

On this clonotype itself: The antigen is undetermined.

The sequence was obtained from a human donor in good health. Some clones in this sample may be carry-over from other donors' samples. This chain joins TRBV29-1 and TRBJ1-3. Sequencing was done on a sample of naive CXCR3+ CD8+ T cells from blood. Documented subset: CD45RO-CCR7+CD27+CD95- naive CD8+ T cells expressing CXCR3 (TNR3+). The CDR3 region is CSVDEADTIYF.